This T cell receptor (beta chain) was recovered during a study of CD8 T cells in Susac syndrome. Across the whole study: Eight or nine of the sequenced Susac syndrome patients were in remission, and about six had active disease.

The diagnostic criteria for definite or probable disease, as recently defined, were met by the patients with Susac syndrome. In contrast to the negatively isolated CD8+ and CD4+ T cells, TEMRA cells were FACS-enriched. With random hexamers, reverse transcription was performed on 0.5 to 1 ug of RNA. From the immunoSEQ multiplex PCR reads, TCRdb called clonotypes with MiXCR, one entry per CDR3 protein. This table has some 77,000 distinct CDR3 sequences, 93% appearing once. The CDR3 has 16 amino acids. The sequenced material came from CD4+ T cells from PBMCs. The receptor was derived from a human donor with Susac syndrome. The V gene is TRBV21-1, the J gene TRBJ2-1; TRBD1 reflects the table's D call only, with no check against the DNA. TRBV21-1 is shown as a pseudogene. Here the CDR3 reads CASSKALSPADNEQFF. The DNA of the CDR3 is TGTGCCAGCAGCAAAGCGCTGTCCCCCGCGGATAATGAGCAGTTCTTC.